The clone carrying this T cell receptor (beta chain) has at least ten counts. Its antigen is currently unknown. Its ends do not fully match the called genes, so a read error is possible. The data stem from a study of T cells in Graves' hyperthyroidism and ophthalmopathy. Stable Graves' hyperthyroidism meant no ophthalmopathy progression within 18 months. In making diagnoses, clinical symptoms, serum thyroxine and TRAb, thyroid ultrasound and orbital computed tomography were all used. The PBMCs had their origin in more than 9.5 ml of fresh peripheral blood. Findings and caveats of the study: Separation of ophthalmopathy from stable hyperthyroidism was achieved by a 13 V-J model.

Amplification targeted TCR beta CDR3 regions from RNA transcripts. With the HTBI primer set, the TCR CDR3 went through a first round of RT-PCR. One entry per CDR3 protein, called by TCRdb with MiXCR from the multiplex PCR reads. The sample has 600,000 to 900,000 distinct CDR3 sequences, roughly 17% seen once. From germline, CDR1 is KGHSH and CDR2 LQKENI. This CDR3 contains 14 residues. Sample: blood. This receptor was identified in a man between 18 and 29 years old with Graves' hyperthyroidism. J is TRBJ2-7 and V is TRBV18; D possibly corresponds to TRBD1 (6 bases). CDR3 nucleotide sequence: TGTGCCAGCTCCCCACAGGGAATTACCTACGAGCAGTACTTC. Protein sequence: CASSPQGITYEQYF.